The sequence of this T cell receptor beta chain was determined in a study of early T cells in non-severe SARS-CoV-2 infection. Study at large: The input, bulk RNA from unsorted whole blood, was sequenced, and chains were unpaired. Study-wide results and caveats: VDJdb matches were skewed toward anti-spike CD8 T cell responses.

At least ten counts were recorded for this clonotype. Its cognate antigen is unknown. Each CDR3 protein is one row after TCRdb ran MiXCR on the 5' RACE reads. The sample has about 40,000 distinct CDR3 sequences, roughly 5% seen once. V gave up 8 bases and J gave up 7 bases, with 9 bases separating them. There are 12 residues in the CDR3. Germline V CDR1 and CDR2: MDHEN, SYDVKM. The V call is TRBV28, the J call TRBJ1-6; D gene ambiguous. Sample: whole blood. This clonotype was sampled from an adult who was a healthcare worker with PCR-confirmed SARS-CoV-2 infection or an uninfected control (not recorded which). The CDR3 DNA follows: TGTGCCAGCGGGCAGACAAATTCACCCCTCCACTTT. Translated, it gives CASGQTNSPLHF.